One sample yielded the 24 T cell receptor beta chains listed below, sequenced in a study of T-cell reconstitution after alpha-beta-depleted transplantation in children. Unique molecular identifiers were used in preparing the TCRbeta library. TCRdb recomputed calls from the PCR reads with MiXCR, one row per CDR3 protein. The top ten hold 5.1% of the sample, which has around 240,000 distinct CDR3 sequences, about 8.8% seen once. The sequences come from PBMCs from the stem cell graft donor, collected from the stem cell graft. The receptors derive from a human donor who donated a stem cell graft to a child with SCID.

Here the CDR3 DNA reads TGTGCCAGCAGATACAGGAGGAACACTGAAGCTTTCTTT. It translates to CASRYRRNTEAFF. The chain recombines TRBV6-2 or TRBV6-3 with TRBJ1-1; a weak D match, TRBD1 (5 bases). Germline V gene lookup returns CDR1 MNHEY and CDR2 SVGEGT. V was cut by 6 bases and J by 1 base, with 9 bases left in between. The CDR3 runs to 13 residues.

The chain has TRBV2 and TRBJ1-5; 8 nucleotides align to TRBD1. Germline values: CDR1 SNHLY, CDR2 FYNNEI. Losses at the gene ends were 8 bases for V and 2 bases for J; bases not matched to a gene: 8. The CDR3 extends over 15 amino acids. The CDR3 region has the DNA TGTGCCAGCTTGTCTGACAGGGGCGGCAATCAGCCCCAGCATTTT. It encodes CASLSDRGGNQPQHF.

The chain links TRBV10-3 to TRBJ1-2, with D perhaps TRBD1 (6 bases). V lost 4 bases, J lost 0 bases, and 9 bases lay in between. This CDR3 contains 14 residues. Germline-derived CDR1 and CDR2 are ENHRY and SYGVKD. The CDR3 bases are TGTGCCATCAGTGGACAGGTCTCTAACTATGGCTACACCTTC. Protein product: CAISGQVSNYGYTF.

This clonotype was detected ten times or more. This chain links TRBV5-1 with TRBJ1-4; 7 bases are shared with TRBD1. The V segment lost 4 bases and the J segment 4 bases; nucleotides outside the gene matches: 19. This CDR3 is 19 amino acids long. CDR1 is SGHRS, CDR2 YFSETQ, per germline. The CDR3 spells CASSLLPGQSRGGNEKLFF. In DNA form, the CDR3 reads TGCGCCAGCAGCCTTCTGCCGGGACAGAGTAGAGGGGGTAATGAAAAACTGTTTTTT.

As concerns this clonotype: One base away lies a much larger clone, so this may be a sequencing read error. The chain links TRBV6-5 to TRBJ1-1; D unclear. CDR3 length equals 14 residues. The germline gives CDR1 MNHEY, CDR2 SVGAGI. DNA for the CDR3: TGTGCCAGCAGTTACTCTCGCCGGTCTACTGAAGCTTTGTTT. Amino acids: CASSYSRRSTEALF.

At least ten counts were recorded for this clonotype. The chain carries TRBV7-8 and TRBJ1-5, with unresolved D. This CDR3 region has 16 residues. V was clipped by 5 bases and J by 3 bases, with 17 bases between them. Germline V lookup: CDR1 SGHVS, CDR2 FQNEAQ. The CDR3 bases are TGTGCCAGCAGCCCCGCTAGTGTAGGGAACAATCAGCCCCAGCATTTT. Its translation: CASSPASVGNNQPQHF.

In its sample, this clonotype was seen many times. This chain links TRBV12-3 or TRBV12-4 with TRBJ1-5; TRBD1 is a possible D gene (5 bases). The CDR3 contains 14 residues. V gave up 8 bases and J gave up 4 bases, with 15 bases separating them. The CDR3 DNA reads as TGTGCCAGCCGCAGTCGGGGCAGTAATCAGCCCCAGCATTTT. Protein sequence: CASRSRGSNQPQHF.

This clonotype was seen ten or more times. In DNA, the CDR3 is TGCAGCGTTGGTCGGTCCCGAGTCGTGAACACTGAAGCTTTCTTT. It is translated as CSVGRSRVVNTEAFF. This chain connects TRBV29-1 to TRBJ1-1; D not certain. Trimming removed 4 bases from V and 0 bases from J, with 15 bases in between. Germline V lookup: CDR1 SQVTM, CDR2 ANQGSEA. The CDR3 is 15 amino acids.

Ten or more counts support this clonotype. CDR3 nucleotides: TGTGCCAGCAGCCTCGGAGGGGCCGGGGTCGGGGAGCTGTTTTTT. Protein sequence: CASSLGGAGVGELFF. V is TRBV7-2 and J is TRBJ2-2; D may be TRBD2 (6 bases). The CDR3 spans 15 residues. Germline V CDR1 and CDR2: SGHTA, FQGNSA. The V gene lost 5 bases and the J gene lost 7 bases, with 17 bases spanning the gap.

The V call is TRBV6-5, the J call TRBJ1-1; TRBD1 aligns across 10 bases. This CDR3 spans 12 amino acids. Germline trimming cut 6 bases from V and 9 bases from J; bases unmatched to any gene: 4. Germline V gene lookup returns CDR1 MNHEY and CDR2 SVGAGI. In nucleotides, the CDR3 is TGTGCCAGCAGGACAGGGGGCCAGAAAGCTTTCTTT. Protein: CASRTGGQKAFF.

In this sample, this clonotype turned up many times. The chain carries TRBV7-9 and TRBJ1-2; D perhaps matches TRBD1 (5 bases). CDR1 is SEHNR, CDR2 FQNEAQ, per germline (reference sequence). V was shortened by 5 bases and J by 4 bases, with 20 bases between the two germline ends. This CDR3 contains 16 residues. The CDR3 region is CASSPPLSTVGYGYTF. In nucleotides, the CDR3 is TGTGCCAGCAGCCCCCCACTTTCGACAGTAGGCTATGGCTACACCTTC.

This clonotype was seen many times. This sequence joins TRBV7-2 and TRBJ2-7; no clear D. Deletions cut 2 bases from V and 2 bases from J, with 16 bases between. The V gene's germline CDR1 is SGHTA and CDR2 FQGNSA. The CDR3 runs 16 residues. CDR3 in DNA: TGTGCCAGCAGCTTAACCCCGTCCAATTACGCCTACGAGCAGTACTTC. Amino acid sequence: CASSLTPSNYAYEQYF.

At least ten counts were recorded for this clonotype. V and J are TRBV10-3 and TRBJ1-1; weak D call: TRBD1 (5 bases). The germline gives CDR1 ENHRY, CDR2 SYGVKD. Deletions cut 7 bases from V and 5 bases from J, with 17 bases between. This CDR3 has 14 amino acids. As DNA, the CDR3 is TGTGCCATCACCCCTCACCAGGGCCGAACTGAAGCTTTCTTT. Translated: CAITPHQGRTEAFF.

There are many counts of this clonotype. The chain recombines TRBV15 with TRBJ1-1; TRBD1 might be the D (5 bases). CDR1 and CDR2 from the germline V gene are LNHNV and YYDKDF (reference sequence). V was shortened by 0 bases and J by 4 bases, with 18 bases between the two germline ends. The CDR3 contains 17 residues. The CDR3 protein is CATSRDLGGKWSTEAFF. DNA for the CDR3: TGTGCCACCAGCAGAGATCTCGGGGGGAAGTGGAGCACTGAAGCTTTCTTT.

In this sample, this clonotype turned up many times. The rearrangement links TRBV11-2 to TRBJ1-1; 9 nucleotides agree with TRBD1. Germline CDR1 is SGHAT and CDR2 is FQNNGV. The ends lost 0 bases at V and 6 bases at J; junction bases unmatched: 5. The CDR3 is made up of 15 amino acids. The CDR3: CASSLDSGQGSEAFF. The CDR3, as DNA: TGTGCCAGCAGCTTAGATTCGGGACAGGGCTCTGAAGCTTTCTTT.

This clonotype was detected ten times or more. The chain recombines TRBV21-1 with TRBJ2-7; the table's D call, TRBD2, has no DNA check behind it. TRBV21-1 is described as a pseudogene. CDR3 length: 14 amino acids. Written as DNA, the CDR3 is TGTGCCAGCAGCACGTTAGCGGCGGCCTACGAGCAGTACTTC. Its translation is CASSTLAAAYEQYF.

A few counts support this clonotype. This rearrangement joins TRBV15 to TRBJ1-2; D call uncertain. From germline, CDR1 is LNHNV and CDR2 YYDKDF (reference sequence). CDR3 length: 17 amino acids. V was pared by 3 bases and J by 7 bases, with 24 bases between. The CDR3, as DNA: TGTGCCACCAGCAGTAGTGGGTCGGCGAGGGCGGTTTCTGGCTACACCTTC. Residues: CATSSSGSARAVSGYTF.

The J gene is TRBJ1-2, the V gene TRBV2; D possibly corresponds to TRBD1 (5 bases). The V gene lost 2 bases and the J gene lost 2 bases, with 9 bases spanning the gap. The CDR3 runs to 14 residues. Per the germline V gene, CDR1 is SNHLY and CDR2 is FYNNEI. The CDR3 spells CASSERGSNYGYTF. The CDR3 bases are TGTGCCAGCAGTGAAAGGGGAAGCAACTATGGCTACACCTTC.

This clonotype has a count of ten or more. This chain connects TRBV6-5 to TRBJ2-3, with D uncertain. The V gene lost 0 bases and the J gene lost 0 bases, with 10 bases spanning the gap. CDR3 length equals 16 residues. CDR1 MNHEY and CDR2 SVGAGI come from the germline V gene. This CDR3 reads CASSYSRPSSTDTQYF. Here the CDR3 DNA reads TGTGCCAGCAGTTACTCGAGACCGTCTAGCACAGATACGCAGTATTTT.

This clonotype was found many times. The CDR3 DNA follows: TGTGCCAGCGGCCAGGGGGGGATCAATCAGCCCCAGCATTTT. Amino acid sequence: CASGQGGINQPQHF. The V and J genes are TRBV6-5 and TRBJ1-5; TRBD1 matches at 7 bases. The CDR3 runs 14 residues. V gave up 8 bases and J gave up 3 bases; unmatched junction bases: 7. Looked up from germline, CDR1 is MNHEY and CDR2 is SVGAGI.

This clonotype was recorded many times. The chain combines TRBV6-1 with TRBJ1-2; no clear D gene. Germline CDR1 reads MNHNS; CDR2 reads SASEGT. V lost 1 base to trimming and J lost 4 bases, with 16 bases between them. The CDR3 has 16 residues. The CDR3 here is CASSEGSADSPYGYTF. DNA for the CDR3: TGTGCCAGCAGTGAAGGGTCCGCAGACTCTCCCTATGGCTACACCTTC.

This clonotype was seen at least ten times. The chain joins TRBV7-2 to TRBJ1-2, with D unclear. Trimming took 3 bases from V and 3 from J, leaving 14 bases between them. From germline, CDR1 is SGHTA and CDR2 FQGNSA. This CDR3 comprises 15 residues. The CDR3 nucleotides read TGTGCCAGCAGCTTGGGGTTGCATTCGGACTATGGCTACACCTTC. Translated, it gives CASSLGLHSDYGYTF. The variable domain in full, completed from reference TRBV7-2 and TRBJ1-2, reads GAGVSQSPSNKVTEKGKDVELRCDPISGHTALYWYRQSLGQGLEFLIYFQGNSAPDKSGLPSDRFSAERTGGSVSTLTIQRTQQEDSAVYLCASSLGLHSDYGYTFGSGTRLTVV.

Remarks on this clonotype: This may be a read error: a much more frequent sequence differs by one nucleotide. The chain joins TRBV5-1 to TRBJ1-5; D gene ambiguous. This CDR3 has 13 amino acids. Trimming cost V 4 bases and J 5 bases, with 10 bases left between them. CDR1 is SGHRS and CDR2 is YFSETQ in the germline V gene. The CDR3: CASSADGDQPQHF. CDR3 bases: TGCGCCAGCAGCGCGGACGGGGATCAGCCCCAGCATTTT.

This clonotype was seen at least ten times. The CDR3 here is CASSLGDRSYGYTF. The CDR3, as DNA: TGTGCCAGCAGCTTAGGGGACAGGTCCTATGGCTACACCTTC. The chain links TRBV7-2 to TRBJ1-2; 8 nucleotides align to TRBD1. Germline CDR1 is SGHTA and CDR2 is FQGNSA. The CDR3 has 14 amino acids. J gave up 4 bases and V 1 base, and 2 bases lay outside the gene matches.